This TCR beta chain was recovered during a study of response to subunit inactivated influenza vaccine. The CDR3 consists of 12 residues. V lost 7 bases and J lost 0, with 7 bases in between. Germline V CDR1 and CDR2: DFQATT, SNEGSKA (reference sequence). Study-level results: Only a handful of new T cells, the authors suggested, are recruited with each seasonal influenza vaccination.

TCRdb re-analysed the RT-PCR reads in MiXCR, keeping a single row per CDR3 protein. The data show roughly 570,000 distinct CDR3 sequences, 14% seen once. This clonotype was counted at least ten times. No antigen is known for it. The sequence came from a man aged 45 to 65 who received an inactivated influenza vaccine. This specimen consisted of PBMCs from blood, obtained approximately 12 days after vaccination. This rearrangement joins TRBV20-1 to TRBJ1-3; D unclear. CDR3 in amino acids: CSGRSSGNTIYF. As DNA, the CDR3 is TGCAGTGGAAGAAGCTCTGGAAACACCATATATTTT.